This TCR beta chain is drawn from a study of OX40 agonist ivuxolimab in advanced cancers. Findings and limits, study-wide: In general, CD8+ T cells held more expanded clones than CD4+ did, on average.

The protocol was immunoSEQ multiplex PCR, while the TCRdb copy is restricted to in-frame clones and leaves out a portion. Counted here are about 53,000 clones, roughly 80% occurring once; the ten biggest clones make up approximately 4.6%. This clone was detected a few times. The antigen is not known. CDR1 is MGHRA and CDR2 is YSYEKL in the germline V gene. V lost 3 bases, J lost 2 bases, and 14 bases lay in between. This CDR3 has 15 amino acids. The TCR comes from an adult with an advanced solid tumor such as melanoma, head and neck, liver or kidney cancer. This chain links TRBV4-1 with TRBJ2-7; D is ambiguous. The sequences come from CD4+ or CD8+ T cells sorted from blood, collected in a trial of the OX40 agonist ivuxolimab. In nucleotides, the CDR3 is TGCGCCAGCAGCCAGTGGGCCCGGTCCCCCTACGAGCAGTACTTC. Protein: CASSQWARSPYEQYF.